This T cell receptor beta chain is from a study of blood T cell repertoires in COVID-19 (dated by TCRdb to 2020 to 2021). About the study as a whole: Collaborator samples came from the United States, Italy and Spain and covered acute and convalescent phases of COVID-19. Deeply sampled blood TCRbeta repertoires from subjects exposed to, actively infected with, or recovered from COVID-19 were included in the dataset. Samples were obtained from the ongoing ImmuneRACE study (first 160 participants) and from 1,254 subjects provided by 6 global collaborators. HLA class I and class II types, where available, came from metadata supplied by the sample provider rather than from assay-based typing. The sample metadata nearly always contained a de-identified subject ID, COVID-19 status, age in years and sex. The repertoires were released in a freely available public database intended as a resource for research on the immune response to SARS-CoV-2. The material from the prospective study consisted of cDNA or gDNA derived from T cells, B-cell-depleted T cells, or PBMCs.

The immunoSEQ Assay, a bias-controlled multiplex PCR, was used to amplify TCRbeta CDR3 regions from genomic DNA. Processing in the source paper ran as follows. Within the assay, amplification of reference gene primers was used to estimate how many nucleated cells each sample contained. To quantify the absolute abundance of each unique TCRbeta CDR3 rearrangement, sequence reads were collapsed and filtered. Productive Simpson clonality was computed per sample as the square root of Simpson's diversity index over productive rearrangements. The source is immuneACCESS, and TCRdb retained only in-frame sequences with V and J called. Part of the clones is not carried over; for the studies checked, unresolved V genes explain less than half of this, and the remainder is unexplained. V and J calls and clone size follow that table, whereas D and trimming were derived from the DNA. This sample lists a few hundred thousand clones; 84% were detected once. About 1.5% of the sample is in the top ten clones.

CDR1 LNHDA and CDR2 SQIVND are derived from the germline V gene (reference sequence). After removal of 6 bases from V and 1 base from J, the junction retains 1 base not matched to a gene. The CDR3, from cysteine to phenylalanine, totals 14 residues. The read is trimmed to its CDR3 DNA, 42 bases read in frame from base 1. Another Seattle source contributed samples from volunteer blood donors who had recovered from COVID-19. The collaborating institutions used their own protocols to collect whole blood in K2EDTA tubes. For TCRbeta analysis, collaborators shipped samples as frozen whole blood, isolated PBMCs, or DNA extracted from either of those sample types. Summary of the overall study and its limitations: How much clinical and demographic metadata was included differed by source and by participant, and the metadata was provided uncurated.

This clone has only a few counts. Its antigen target is currently unknown. No clone much larger than this one lies a single base away; base qualities are absent. Input material: peripheral blood. Here the chain combines TRBV19 and TRBJ1-1; a stretch of 11 junction bases matches TRBD1. The origin of this receptor is a woman aged 40-49 years who had recovered from COVID-19. The CDR3 region has the sequence CASRGTGGNTEAFF. The DNA sequence is as follows: TGTGCCAGTAGGGGGACAGGGGGGAACACTGAAGCTTTCTTT.